These 5 T cell receptor beta chains originate from one sample sequenced in a study of cytomegalovirus exposure and HLA in healthy donors. 60 Vbeta and 13 Jbeta primers were used in PCR. The data were produced by immunoSEQ multiplex PCR, yet TCRdb's version contains in-frame clones alone and is incomplete. Of about 140,000 clones listed, around 90% are singletons. Input material: PBMCs. The source of these receptors is a woman aged 40-49 years in good health and CMV-seronegative.

The chain uses TRBV6-5 and TRBJ1-3; TRBD1 aligns across 8 bases. J gave up 10 bases and V 6 bases, and 14 bases lay outside the gene matches. CDR1 and CDR2 from the germline V gene are MNHEY and SVGAGI. The length of the CDR3 is 15 residues. The CDR3 DNA reads as TGTGCCAGCAGCCAGGGGGGCAGGGGGCTTCAGACCATATATTTT. Protein sequence: CASSQGGRGLQTIYF.

This clone showed up just once. V usage is TRBV5-1 and J usage is TRBJ1-5; maybe TRBD1 (6 bases). Trimming removed 1 base at V and 9 bases at J, with 14 bases between. The CDR3 consists of 14 residues. CDR1 is SGHRS, CDR2 YFSETQ, per germline. The CDR3 spells CASSLISGTTPQHF. For the CDR3, the DNA is TGCGCCAGCAGCTTGATTAGTGGGACAACGCCCCAGCATTTT.

The chain joins TRBV27 to TRBJ1-5; 12 nucleotides agree with TRBD1. The ends lost 3 bases at V and 7 bases at J; junction bases unmatched: 7. The CDR3 is 16 residues long. CDR1 is MNHEY and CDR2 is SMNVEV in the germline V gene (reference sequence). The CDR3 DNA is TGTGCCAGCAGTTTCTCCGGGACAGGGGGCTGGCAGCCCCAGCATTTT. It codes for CASSFSGTGGWQPQHF.

The rearrangement joins TRBV9 to TRBJ2-3, with 10 positions matching TRBD1. V dropped 2 bases and J dropped 2; count of bases not matched to a gene: 5. Germline CDR1 and CDR2: SGDLS and YYNGEE. The CDR3 loop spans 16 amino acids. The CDR3 loop reads CASSVTGTGVTDTQYF. The CDR3 DNA reads as TGTGCCAGCAGCGTTACCGGGACAGGGGTCACAGATACGCAGTATTTT.

The chain joins TRBV29-1 to TRBJ2-3; D perhaps matches TRBD2 (7 bases). CDR1 and CDR2 from the germline V gene are SQVTM and ANQGSEA. The V end was cut by 4 bases, the J end by 2 bases, with 19 bases between. The CDR3 runs to 16 residues. The CDR3 region has the DNA TGCAGCGTTGTACCGAGGGGGGGACTTTACACAGATACGCAGTATTTT. This codes for CSVVPRGGLYTDTQYF.